Each of the 14 T cell receptor beta chains below was sequenced from the same sample in a study of identical twins. TCRdb called the 5' RACE reads again in MiXCR, with one record for every CDR3 protein. The table includes hundreds of thousands of distinct CDR3 sequences, over 5% detected once. Sequences were obtained from naive T cells sorted from blood. All receptors come from a man younger than 30 in good health.

J is TRBJ1-5 and V is TRBV2; D unresolved. V dropped 5 bases and J dropped 3 bases, with 11 bases sitting between them. Germline V gene lookup returns CDR1 SNHLY and CDR2 FYNNEI. The CDR3 length is 14 residues. Here the CDR3 reads CASSPDTANQPQHF. DNA for the CDR3: TGTGCCAGCAGTCCCGACACAGCCAATCAGCCCCAGCATTTT.

This clonotype has a count of ten or more. The J gene is TRBJ2-7, the V gene TRBV27; no firm D call. Per germline, CDR1 MNHEY and CDR2 SMNVEV (reference sequence). The CDR3 has 13 amino acids. Trimming cost V 4 bases and J 3 bases, with 10 bases left between them. In nucleotides, the CDR3 is TGTGCCAGCAGTTCAAGTAGTGGCTACGAGCAGTACTTC. This sequence encodes CASSSSSGYEQYF.

The chain uses TRBV4-1 and TRBJ2-1; TRBD1 might be the D (6 bases). Trimming took 4 bases from V and 5 from J, leaving 15 bases between them. The germline gives CDR1 MGHRA, CDR2 YSYEKL. This CDR3 has 15 residues. The CDR3 bases are TGCGCCAGCAGCCCCCAGGGGAGTGGTCACAATGAGCAGTTCTTC. Protein sequence: CASSPQGSGHNEQFF.

This clonotype has at least ten counts. DNA for the CDR3: TGTGCCAGCAGCCTTAGCGGGAGTTCAGATACGCAGTATTTT. The encoded protein is CASSLSGSSDTQYF. The chain couples TRBV5-6 to TRBJ2-3; 9 nucleotides align to TRBD2. The CDR3 contains 14 residues. Trimming removed 4 bases from V and 4 bases from J; junction bases left unmatched: 4. Germline CDR1 SGHDT, CDR2 YYEEEE.

This clonotype was observed a few times. This rearrangement joins TRBV3-1 to TRBJ2-3, with D perhaps TRBD1 (5 bases). In germline, CDR1 is LGHDT, CDR2 YNNKEL (reference sequence). CDR3 length: 16 amino acids. V was pared by 2 bases and J by 5 bases, with 17 bases between. This chain's CDR3 is CASSQILSGARDTQYF. The CDR3 coding sequence is TGTGCCAGCAGCCAAATCCTTAGTGGGGCCCGAGATACGCAGTATTTT.

This clonotype was found many times. The rearrangement uses TRBV20-1 and TRBJ2-3; tentative D call: TRBD1 (6 bases). Trimming cost V 3 bases and J 2 bases, with 18 bases left between them. Germline V gene lookup returns CDR1 DFQATT and CDR2 SNEGSKA (reference sequence). The CDR3 totals 16 residues. CDR3 sequence (DNA): TGCAGTGCTAGGGTGGGCAGGGGTCTTAACACAGATACGCAGTATTTT. This gives the protein CSARVGRGLNTDTQYF.

This clonotype has ten or more counts. The chain employs TRBV6-1 and TRBJ1-4; TRBD1 agrees at 8 bases. The CDR3 covers 16 residues. The V segment lost 5 bases and the J segment 7 bases; nucleotides outside the gene matches: 12. Germline V gene lookup returns CDR1 MNHNS and CDR2 SASEGT. The CDR3 loop reads CASSRRRDRGGEKLFF. The CDR3 DNA reads as TGTGCCAGCAGTCGCCGGCGTGACAGGGGAGGTGAAAAACTGTTTTTT.

The chain has TRBV20-1 and TRBJ2-1; D ambiguous. With 2 bases removed from V and 13 bases from J, the gap between germline ends came to 15 bases. The CDR3 consists of 12 residues. Germline V gene lookup returns CDR1 DFQATT and CDR2 SNEGSKA (reference sequence). For the CDR3, the DNA is TGCAGTGCTAGAAGACGGACGACCAACCAGTTCTTC. It translates to CSARRRTTNQFF.

This clonotype was seen a few times. The V call is TRBV2, the J call TRBJ2-6, with 10 bases matching TRBD2. The CDR3 totals 17 residues. The J segment lost 1 base and the V segment lost 8 bases, leaving 8 bases of the junction unmatched. CDR1 and CDR2 from the germline V gene are SNHLY and FYNNEI. The CDR3 sequence is CASCLAGGPSGANVLTF. Written as DNA, the CDR3 is TGTGCCAGCTGCTTAGCGGGAGGCCCTTCTGGGGCCAACGTCCTGACTTTC.

This clonotype was detected a few times. This chain links TRBV24-1 with TRBJ2-3; the D is unclear. The CDR3 runs 14 residues. The germline V gene encodes CDR1 KGHDR and CDR2 SFDVKD. V shed 3 bases and J shed 7 bases, with 13 bases lying between them. Here the CDR3 reads CATSDVRLKHTQYF. The CDR3 region has the DNA TGTGCCACCAGTGATGTCCGATTGAAGCATACGCAGTATTTT.

This clonotype was found a few times. The chain combines TRBV11-2 with TRBJ2-1; D is unclear. Germline assignment: CDR1 SGHAT and CDR2 FQNNGV. The CDR3 has 13 amino acids. Trimming left V 4 bases short and J 8 bases short, with 12 bases between. The CDR3 DNA reads TGTGCCAGCAGCTCAACAGAGTTATATGAGCAGTTCTTC. Protein: CASSSTELYEQFF.

This clonotype was observed a few times. The chain employs TRBV13 and TRBJ2-3; D possibly uses TRBD1 or TRBD2 (5 bases each). The V gene's germline CDR1 is PRHDT and CDR2 FYEKMQ (reference sequence). This CDR3 spans 18 amino acids. With 4 bases removed from V and 4 bases from J, the gap between germline ends came to 24 bases. CDR3 residues: CASSSTLRDGSSPDTQYF. In DNA, the CDR3 is TGTGCCAGCAGCTCGACACTCCGGGACGGAAGTTCTCCAGATACGCAGTATTTT.

This clonotype was recorded a few times. V usage is TRBV7-2 and J usage is TRBJ1-5; TRBD1 aligns across 10 bases. Per germline, CDR1 SGHTA and CDR2 FQGNSA. This CDR3 spans 16 amino acids. With 3 bases clipped from V and 4 bases from J, the junction kept 6 bases outside the gene matches. In nucleotides, the CDR3 is TGTGCCAGCAGCTTTGAAGACAGGGGGCTTAATCAGCCCCAGCATTTT. Translated, it gives CASSFEDRGLNQPQHF. The full variable domain, in which reference TRBV7-2 and TRBJ1-5 provide the parts outside the CDR3, is GAGVSQSPSNKVTEKGKDVELRCDPISGHTALYWYRQSLGQGLEFLIYFQGNSAPDKSGLPSDRFSAERTGGSVSTLTIQRTQQEDSAVYLCASSFEDRGLNQPQHFGDGTRLSIL.

In this sample, this clonotype turned up a few times. V and J are TRBV12-3 or TRBV12-4 and TRBJ1-2; D ambiguous. Between the trimmed V and J ends, which lost 5 bases and 4 bases, there was a span of 14 bases. The CDR3 consists of 14 residues. DNA of the CDR3: TGTGCCAGCAGTCTAATGGGCTACCTCTATGGCTACACCTTC. It specifies CASSLMGYLYGYTF.